The 4 T cell receptor beta chains reported below all come from one sample, sequenced in a study of blood T cell repertoires in COVID-19 (dated by TCRdb to the early 2020s). Library preparation was by the immunoSEQ multiplex PCR assay. TCRdb took over this immuneACCESS table, retaining in-frame rearrangements with V and J assigned. Such tables are incomplete; in checked studies, under half of the missing clones stem from an unresolved V gene, and the remainder is unexplained. Present in this sample are a few hundred thousand clones, 80% of which were seen just once. The ten largest clones take up around 7% of the sample. The sequencing input was PBMCs or T cells enriched from blood (not recorded which). The receptors come from a woman aged 35 to 49 with acute COVID-19.

The V gene is TRBV5-6, the J gene TRBJ2-1; 12 bases line up with TRBD2. CDR1 and CDR2 (germline): SGHDT, YYEEEE. The CDR3 spans 15 residues. The V segment lost 3 bases and the J segment 16 bases; nucleotides outside the gene matches: 14. CDR3 sequence reads: CASSSFLAGGAGRFF. The CDR3 DNA follows: TGTGCCAGCAGCTCCTTTCTAGCGGGAGGGGCTGGACGATTCTTC. The full variable domain, its missing parts supplied by reference TRBV5-6 and TRBJ2-1, is DAGVTQSPTHLIKTRGQQVTLRCSPKSGHDTVSWYQQALGQGPQFIFQYYEEEERQRGNFPDRFSGHQFPNYSSELNVNALLLGDSALYLCASSSFLAGGAGRFFGPGTRLTVL.

There are a few counts of this clone. This chain connects TRBV7-8 to TRBJ2-7; TRBD1 matches 11 bases. V shed 3 bases, J shed 2 bases, and the junction held 6 bases outside the gene matches. The CDR3 is 16 amino acids. From germline, CDR1 is SGHVS and CDR2 FQNEAQ. The CDR3 DNA follows: TGTGCCAGCAGCTTGGAGTCGGGACAGGGGGCCTACGAGCAGTACTTC. Translation gives CASSLESGQGAYEQYF. The full variable domain, with the rest looked up from reference TRBV7-8 and TRBJ2-7, is GAGVSQSPRYKVAKRGQDVALRCDPISGHVSLFWYQQALGQGPEFLTYFQNEAQLDKSGLPSDRFFAERPEGSVSTLKIQRTQQEDSAVYLCASSLESGQGAYEQYFGPGTRLTVT.

The chain joins TRBV29-1 to TRBJ1-1; TRBD1 matches at 7 bases. Looked up from germline, CDR1 is SQVTM and CDR2 is ANQGSEA. V dropped 4 bases and J dropped 5; count of bases not matched to a gene: 4. This CDR3 spans 12 amino acids. CDR3 loop: CSVATGSTEAFF. CDR3 nucleotides: TGCAGCGTTGCGACAGGGTCGACTGAAGCTTTCTTT.

The chain recombines TRBV14 with TRBJ1-2; TRBD1 aligns across 7 bases. This CDR3 is built from 14 residues. Germline CDR1 and CDR2: SGHDN and FVKESK. Trimming cost V 4 bases and J 8 bases; bases outside gene matches: 10. The CDR3 spells CASSRLDRARGYTF. CDR3 sequence (DNA): TGTGCCAGCAGCCGTCTCGACAGGGCCAGAGGCTACACCTTC.